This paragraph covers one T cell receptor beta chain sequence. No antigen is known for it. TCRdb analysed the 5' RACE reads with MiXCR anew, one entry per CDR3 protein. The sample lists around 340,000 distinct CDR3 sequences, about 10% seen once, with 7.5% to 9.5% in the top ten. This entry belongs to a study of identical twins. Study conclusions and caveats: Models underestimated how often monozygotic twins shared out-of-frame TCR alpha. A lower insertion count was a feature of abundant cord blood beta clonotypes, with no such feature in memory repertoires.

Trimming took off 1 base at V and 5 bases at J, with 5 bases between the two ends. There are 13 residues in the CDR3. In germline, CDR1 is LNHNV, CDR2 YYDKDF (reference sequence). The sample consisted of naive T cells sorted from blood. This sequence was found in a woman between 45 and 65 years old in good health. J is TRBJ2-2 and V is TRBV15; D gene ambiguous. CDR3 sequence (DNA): TGTGCCACCAGCAGAGGGCAGACCGGGGAGCTGTTTTTT. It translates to CATSRGQTGELFF.